These 13 T cell receptor beta chains were all obtained from the same sample, sequenced in a study of T cells after somatic rescue of genetic block. Profiled with immunoSEQ multiplex PCR; TCRdb holds only in-frame clones, not every one. The sample includes tens of thousands of clones, approximately 91% of them seen just once. Sequencing was carried out using peripheral blood mononuclear cells (PBMCs). The source of these receptors is a man aged 25 to 40.

V usage is TRBV18 and J usage is TRBJ2-5, with D maybe TRBD2 (6 bases). CDR1 KGHSH and CDR2 LQKENI come from the germline V gene. The length of the CDR3 is 13 residues. Trimming cost V 6 bases and J 5 bases, with 13 bases left between them. CDR3 protein: CASSAGLGETQYF. In DNA form, the CDR3 reads TGTGCCAGCTCCGCGGGACTGGGGGAGACCCAGTACTTC.

This rearrangement joins TRBV5-3 to TRBJ2-7; D is perhaps TRBD1 (6 bases). TRBV5-3 is an ORF, with its function uncertain. V gave up 4 bases and J gave up 6 bases, with 14 bases separating them. CDR3 length: 13 amino acids. In nucleotides, the CDR3 is TGTGCCAGAAGCGAGGGACACGACCGCGAGCAGTACTTC. Amino acid sequence: CARSEGHDREQYF.

The CDR3 DNA follows: TGTGCCAGCTCAAGGGACAGGGACTACGAGCAGTACTTC. Protein product: CASSRDRDYEQYF. This chain joins TRBV18 and TRBJ2-7; 9 bases map to TRBD1. CDR3 size: 13 residues. The J segment lost 3 bases and the V segment lost 5 bases, leaving 2 bases of the junction unmatched. Germline V gives CDR1 KGHSH, CDR2 LQKENI.

The genes are TRBV2 and TRBJ2-1; 8 bases match TRBD1. This CDR3 is built from 18 residues. The junction had 14 bases not matched to a gene; V was cut back by 4 bases and J by 3 bases. Germline V gene lookup returns CDR1 SNHLY and CDR2 FYNNEI. CDR3 sequence reads: CASSGTGPGRFNYNEQFF. DNA for the CDR3: TGTGCCAGCAGTGGGACAGGGCCCGGAAGGTTTAACTACAATGAGCAGTTCTTC.

The chain carries TRBV6-5 and TRBJ1-6; 7 bases match TRBD1. After removal of 6 bases from V and 9 bases from J, the junction contained 8 bases not matched to a gene. The CDR3 length is 14 residues. The germline V gene has CDR1 MNHEY and CDR2 SVGAGI. DNA for the CDR3: TGTGCCAGCAGCCCCGGGACAGAGACTTCACCCCTCCACTTT. This translates into CASSPGTETSPLHF.

The V gene is TRBV9, the J gene TRBJ2-7; 9 nucleotides match TRBD1. In germline, CDR1 is SGDLS, CDR2 YYNGEE. The CDR3 covers 15 residues. V dropped 3 bases and J dropped 2; count of bases not matched to a gene: 6. DNA for the CDR3: TGTGCCAGCAGCGCCGGGACAGGGTTAGCCTACGAGCAGTACTTC. As protein: CASSAGTGLAYEQYF.

This chain joins TRBV7-9 and TRBJ2-7, with D uncertain. V was pared by 3 bases and J by 6 bases, with 9 bases between. The CDR3 is 12 residues long. Germline V gene lookup returns CDR1 SEHNR and CDR2 FQNEAQ (reference sequence). The CDR3 is CASSFRESEQYF. The CDR3, as DNA: TGTGCCAGCAGCTTTAGAGAGAGCGAGCAGTACTTC.

This rearrangement joins TRBV4-3 to TRBJ1-6, with 7 positions matching TRBD1. V trimming: 1 base; J trimming: 7 bases; junction bases outside the gene matches: 4. The CDR3 is 15 residues long. Germline V gene lookup returns CDR1 LGHNA and CDR2 YSLEER. CDR3 coding DNA: TGCGCCAGCAGCCAAGGAAGGGACAGCAATTCACCCCTCCACTTT. It codes for CASSQGRDSNSPLHF.

The sample holds a few counts of this clone. This chain joins TRBV2 and TRBJ1-6; 11 bases are shared with TRBD1. The germline CDR1 and CDR2 sequences are SNHLY and FYNNEI. The CDR3 loop spans 16 amino acids. Trimming took 6 bases from V and 9 from J; bases not matched to a gene: 10. The CDR3 region has the DNA TGTGCCAGCAGAAAACAGGGGACAGGGGGGACTTCACCCCTCCACTTT. Its protein is CASRKQGTGGTSPLHF.

The rearrangement links TRBV7-9 to TRBJ2-3; tentatively, D is TRBD1 (5 bases). The CDR3 has 16 residues. The ends were cut back, 5 bases at V and 3 bases at J, with 18 bases in the middle. CDR1 SEHNR and CDR2 FQNEAQ come from the germline V gene (reference sequence). The CDR3 reads CASSRRVGAQTDTQYF. DNA of the CDR3: TGTGCCAGCAGCCGTCGTGTAGGGGCCCAAACAGATACGCAGTATTTT.

The genes are TRBV27 and TRBJ2-3; D may be TRBD2 (6 bases). V was clipped by 2 bases and J by 2 bases, with 14 bases between them. Germline V CDR1 and CDR2: MNHEY, SMNVEV (reference sequence). This CDR3 is built from 16 residues. CDR3 sequence reads: CASSLINGGLTDTQYF. The CDR3 nucleotides read TGTGCCAGCAGTTTAATAAACGGAGGGCTCACAGATACGCAGTATTTT.

This chain links TRBV2 with TRBJ1-5, with TRBD1 as a possible D gene (6 bases). CDR1 is SNHLY, CDR2 FYNNEI, per germline. V was cut by 6 bases and J by 4 bases, with 10 bases left in between. The CDR3 runs to 13 residues. CDR3 in amino acids: CASRRTVNQPQHF. In DNA, the CDR3 is TGTGCCAGCAGGAGGACAGTGAATCAGCCCCAGCATTTT.

This chain connects TRBV28 to TRBJ1-3; 9 nucleotides align to TRBD1. Germline CDR1 is MDHEN and CDR2 is SYDVKM. The ends lost 7 bases at V and 1 base at J; junction bases unmatched: 2. CDR3 length equals 14 residues. CDR3 sequence reads: CASTGQGSGNTIYF. CDR3 sequence (DNA): TGTGCCAGCACGGGACAGGGATCTGGAAACACCATATATTTT.